Listed here is a single T cell receptor beta chain. The target of this receptor is not known. Within one base of it there is no much larger clone, and no base qualities were kept. Participants in the prospective study were enrolled through a virtual design, were aged roughly 18 to 95 years, and lived in roughly 25 United States geographic areas. To assign participants to cohorts, the prospective study relied on clinical history that participants themselves reported in a screening survey and a study questionnaire. Each participant in the prospective study had whole blood, serum and a nasopharyngeal or oropharyngeal swab collected by mobile phlebotomists. Prospective study participants could optionally give additional blood draws and questionnaires over an approximately 2-month period. Prospective study blood samples were shipped either frozen or at room temperature before DNA extraction. This specimen comes from a study of blood T cell repertoires in COVID-19 (TCRdb year 2020). Looking at the study overall: Samples from collaborators originated in the United States, Italy and Spain and spanned both the acute and convalescent phases of COVID-19. The sample metadata nearly always contained a de-identified subject ID, COVID-19 status, age in years and sex. The samples were drawn from two sources: the first 160 participants of the ongoing ImmuneRACE study, and some 1,300 subjects contributed by 6 global collaborators. The repertoires were released in a freely available public database intended as a resource for research on the immune response to SARS-CoV-2. The prospective study material was composed of cDNA or gDNA derived from T cells, B-cell-depleted T cells, or PBMCs. Where available, HLA class I and class II types were taken from metadata supplied by the sample provider and were not determined by assay-based typing. Subjects who had been exposed to COVID-19, were actively infected with it, or had recovered from it provided the deeply sampled blood TCRbeta repertoires that made up the dataset.

The CDR3 sequence holds 15 residues, the cysteine and phenylalanine included. This entry keeps only the CDR3 DNA: 45 bases, framed from base 1. V lost 6 bases and J lost 2 bases, and the count of bases not matched to a germline gene is 6. As encoded in the germline V gene, CDR1 is KGHSH while CDR2 is LQKENI. Paper-wide results and their limitations: The amount of clinical and demographic metadata varied by source and participant and was provided uncurated.

TCRbeta CDR3 regions were amplified from genomic DNA using the immunoSEQ Assay, a bias-controlled multiplex PCR. Concerning the study's data processing: Within the assay, amplification of reference gene primers was used to estimate how many nucleated cells each sample contained. To quantify the absolute abundance of each unique TCRbeta CDR3 rearrangement, sequence reads were collapsed and filtered. For each sample, productive Simpson clonality was calculated by taking the square root of Simpson's diversity index across productive rearrangements. TCRdb took this table from immuneACCESS and kept in-frame rearrangements with V and J called. Such tables lack part of the clones; where checked against another copy, unresolved V genes explain under half of the gap, and the rest is unexplained. V, J and clone size reflect that table, while D and trimming were determined from the DNA. Across this sample there are 180,000 or so clones, with roughly nine tenths seen only once. The top ten clones comprise over 0.95% of the sample.

The receptor was isolated from a human donor with acute COVID-19. The donor label of this sample is uncertain. Input material: PBMCs or T cells enriched from blood (not recorded which). The rearranged segments are TRBV18 and TRBJ1-4, with TRBD1 matching 7 junction bases. In nucleotides, the sequence is TGTGCCAGCTCTTCACAGGGGAGCACTAATGAAAAACTGTTTTTT. Translated, this is CASSSQGSTNEKLFF.